Listed below are T cell receptor beta chains from one sample, sequenced in a study of blood T cell repertoires in COVID-19. Here immunoSEQ multiplex PCR was the method, and the copy in TCRdb shows in-frame clones only, minus some. The profile shows roughly 150,000 clones, over 75% of them singletons. Sequencing was performed on peripheral blood. These receptors all stem from a woman in her thirties or forties with acute or convalescent COVID-19. Both conserved end residues are part of each CDR3. A D gene is named only where the DNA matches it firmly. Expanded clones are given a class, and other clones once, few, many or no size at all.

v_gene: TRBV27; d_gene: TRBD1; j_gene: TRBJ2-7; abundance: once; len: 14; CDR3nt: TGTGCCAGCAGCAGACAGGGCACCTACTACGAGCAGTACTTC; CDR3aa: CASSRQGTYYEQYF
v_gene: TRBV19; d_gene: .; j_gene: TRBJ1-1; abundance: once; len: 16; CDR3nt: TGTGCCAGTAGTATAGATGTTCTTCAGGGGAACACTGAAGCTTTCTTT; CDR3aa: CASSIDVLQGNTEAFF
v_gene: TRBV5-6; d_gene: .; j_gene: TRBJ2-5; abundance: .; len: 16; CDR3nt: TGTGCCAGCAGCTTGCTAGCAGCTCCTCACCAAGAGACCCAGTACTTC; CDR3aa: CASSLLAAPHQETQYF
v_gene: TRBV7-9; d_gene: TRBD2; j_gene: TRBJ2-1; abundance: .; len: 16; CDR3nt: TGTGCCAGCAGCACACAAGCGGGAGCGTTATACAATGAGCAGTTCTTC; CDR3aa: CASSTQAGALYNEQFF
v_gene: TRBV19; d_gene: TRBD2; j_gene: TRBJ2-1; abundance: .; len: 16; CDR3nt: TGTGCCAGTAGTACGGGAGGTATATATACCTACAATGAGCAGTTCTTC; CDR3aa: CASSTGGIYTYNEQFF
v_gene: TRBV10-3; d_gene: .; j_gene: TRBJ2-2; abundance: .; len: 13; CDR3nt: TGTGCCATGACGGAGGCGGCGGCCGGGGAGCTGTTTTTT; CDR3aa: CAMTEAAAGELFF
v_gene: TRBV3-1/TRBV3-2; d_gene: .; j_gene: TRBJ2-7; abundance: .; len: 11; CDR3nt: TGTGCCTCGGGACACTACTACGAGCAGTACTTC; CDR3aa: CASGHYYEQYF
v_gene: TRBV3-1/TRBV3-2; d_gene: TRBD2; j_gene: TRBJ2-4; abundance: .; len: 15; CDR3nt: TGTGCCAGCAGCCCCTCGTCCGGGACTAGTAACATTCAGTACTTC; CDR3aa: CASSPSSGTSNIQYF
v_gene: TRBV7-9; d_gene: .; j_gene: TRBJ2-3; abundance: .; len: 15; CDR3nt: TGTGCCAGCAGCTATACAGCCATTCGCACAGATACGCAGTATTTT; CDR3aa: CASSYTAIRTDTQYF
v_gene: TRBV6-5; d_gene: TRBD2; j_gene: TRBJ2-5; abundance: .; len: 15; CDR3nt: TGTGCCAGCACCCCGTTAGGCGGGAGCCTGGAGACCCAGTACTTC; CDR3aa: CASTPLGGSLETQYF
v_gene: TRBV19; d_gene: TRBD1; j_gene: TRBJ2-7; abundance: .; len: 15; CDR3nt: TGTGCCAGTAGTCCAACGCCGGGACAGGCCTACGAGCAGTACTTC; CDR3aa: CASSPTPGQAYEQYF
v_gene: TRBV11-3; d_gene: TRBD1; j_gene: TRBJ2-3; abundance: .; len: 15; CDR3nt: TGTGCCAGCAGCGCCAGTTTCCAGGGGGCAGATACGCAGTATTTT; CDR3aa: CASSASFQGADTQYF
v_gene: TRBV6-4; d_gene: .; j_gene: TRBJ2-1; abundance: .; len: 14; CDR3nt: TGTGCCAGCAGTGAAACCTTGGCCAACAATGAGCAGTTCTTC; CDR3aa: CASSETLANNEQFF
v_gene: TRBV5-6; d_gene: .; j_gene: TRBJ1-2; abundance: .; len: 14; CDR3nt: TGTGCCAGCAGCTTGCAGGATAATAACTATGGCTACACCTTC; CDR3aa: CASSLQDNNYGYTF
v_gene: TRBV10-3; d_gene: TRBD1; j_gene: TRBJ1-1; abundance: .; len: 16; CDR3nt: TGTGCCATCAGTGAGTCCGGGACAGGGACTATTTTCGGTGCTTTCTTT; CDR3aa: CAISESGTGTIFGAFF
v_gene: TRBV5-1; d_gene: .; j_gene: TRBJ2-7; abundance: .; len: 12; CDR3nt: TGCGCCAGCAGCTGGGACACCTCCGAGCAGTACTTC; CDR3aa: CASSWDTSEQYF